This T cell receptor (beta chain) derives from a study of blood T cells in healthy people across ages. The ends were cut back, 1 base at V and 7 bases at J, with 14 bases in the middle. Per germline, CDR1 LGHDT and CDR2 YNNKEL (reference sequence). The CDR3 runs to 15 residues. Sample-barcoded 5' priming and a J-beta primer mix drove a second PCR of about 6 to 12 cycles. TCRdb redid the calling of the 5' RACE reads with MiXCR, one entry per CDR3 protein. The sample lists roughly 730,000 distinct CDR3 sequences, 56% occurring once. This TCR was recovered from a middle-aged man in good health. The V gene is TRBV3-1, the J gene TRBJ1-5; D is perhaps TRBD1 (6 bases). Specimen: blood. The CDR3 nucleotides are TGTGCCAGCAGCCAAGGGGGGAGGGGACACCAGCCCCAGCATTTT. Translated, it gives CASSQGGRGHQPQHF.